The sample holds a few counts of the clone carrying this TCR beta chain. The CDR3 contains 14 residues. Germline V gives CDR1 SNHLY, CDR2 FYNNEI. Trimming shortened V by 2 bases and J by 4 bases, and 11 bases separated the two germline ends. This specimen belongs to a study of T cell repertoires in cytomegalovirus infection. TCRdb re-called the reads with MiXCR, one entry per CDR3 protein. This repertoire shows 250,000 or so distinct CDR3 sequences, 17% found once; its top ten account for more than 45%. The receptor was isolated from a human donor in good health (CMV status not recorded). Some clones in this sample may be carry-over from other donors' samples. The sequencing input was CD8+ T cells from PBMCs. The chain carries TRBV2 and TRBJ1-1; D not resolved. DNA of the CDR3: TGTGCCAGCAGTGAATCGTCGTGGGGCACTGAAGCTTTCTTT. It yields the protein CASSESSWGTEAFF.